This T cell receptor beta chain came from a study of cytomegalovirus exposure and HLA in healthy donors. Study results and caveats: Cytomegalovirus association was assigned to about 180 TCR beta chains.

A multiplex PCR was run with 60 Vbeta primers and 13 Jbeta primers. Only in-frame clones appear in the TCRdb table, and some are missing; sequencing was by immunoSEQ multiplex PCR. This table lists some 56,000 clones. Concerning this clone itself: What it recognizes is unknown.

This CDR3 spans 15 amino acids. Germline CDR1 is PRHDT and CDR2 is FYEKMQ (reference sequence). The V segment lost 5 bases and the J segment 0 bases; nucleotides outside the gene matches: 6. Input material: PBMCs. The rearrangement links TRBV13 to TRBJ2-7; 8 nucleotides align to TRBD2. The receptor's source is a young woman in good health and CMV-seropositive. CDR3 loop: CASSPRGGSSYEQYF. In nucleotides, the CDR3 is TGTGCCAGCAGCCCACGGGGGGGGAGCTCCTACGAGCAGTACTTC.